This T cell receptor beta chain emerged from a study of blood T cell repertoires in COVID-19. For the study at large: The cDNA or gDNA used as material had been derived from T cells, B-cell-depleted T cells, or PBMCs.

Seattle patients were enrolled during active infection and followed longitudinally. The junction had 7 bases not matched to a gene; V was cut back by 4 bases and J by 2 bases. The CDR3 loop spans 16 amino acids. Clones were read by immunoSEQ multiplex PCR, and TCRdb kept only the in-frame ones, dropping some. The sample has roughly 180,000 clones; 94% are singletons. The receptor's source is a man in his thirties or forties with COVID-19, enrolled during active disease. The sequenced sample consisted of peripheral blood. The V gene is TRBV6-7, the J gene TRBJ2-3, with 9 bases that match TRBD2. TRBV6-7 is flagged as an ORF with uncertain function. CDR3 sequence: CASSWWLAGNTDTQYF. CDR3 coding DNA: TGTGCCAGCAGTTGGTGGCTAGCGGGGAACACAGATACGCAGTATTTT.